This T cell receptor (beta chain) was identified in a study of T cells in Graves' hyperthyroidism and ophthalmopathy. CDR3 length equals 12 residues. V lost 10 bases to trimming and J lost 2 bases, with 10 bases between them. TCR beta CDR3 region amplification was performed from RNA transcripts. When the TCR CDR3 underwent first-round RT-PCR, the HTBI primer set was used. TCRdb re-called the multiplex PCR reads with MiXCR, one entry per CDR3 protein. The sample holds approximately 370,000 distinct CDR3 sequences, about 15% seen once. With a duration under 2 months, the hyperthyroidism was newly diagnosed in patients aged 18 to 65. This clonotype was seen at least ten times.

The sample was blood. The chain carries TRBV12-3 or TRBV12-4 and TRBJ2-3; D is perhaps TRBD2 (5 bases). This sequence was found in a woman in her 30s with Graves' hyperthyroidism. Here the CDR3 reads CATADFTDTQYF. The DNA of the CDR3 is TGTGCCACCGCGGACTTCACAGATACGCAGTATTTT.